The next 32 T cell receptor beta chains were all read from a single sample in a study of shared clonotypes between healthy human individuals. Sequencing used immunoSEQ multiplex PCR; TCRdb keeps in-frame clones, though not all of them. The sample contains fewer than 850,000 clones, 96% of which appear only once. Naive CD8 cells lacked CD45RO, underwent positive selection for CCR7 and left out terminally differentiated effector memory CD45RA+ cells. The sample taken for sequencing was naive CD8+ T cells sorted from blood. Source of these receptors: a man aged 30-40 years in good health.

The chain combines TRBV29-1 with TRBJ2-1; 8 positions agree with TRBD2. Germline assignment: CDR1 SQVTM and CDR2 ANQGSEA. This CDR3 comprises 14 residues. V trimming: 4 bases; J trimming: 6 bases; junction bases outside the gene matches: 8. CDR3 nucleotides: TGCAGCGTTGTAGCCAGCGGGAGCATCAATGAGCAGTTCTTC. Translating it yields CSVVASGSINEQFF.

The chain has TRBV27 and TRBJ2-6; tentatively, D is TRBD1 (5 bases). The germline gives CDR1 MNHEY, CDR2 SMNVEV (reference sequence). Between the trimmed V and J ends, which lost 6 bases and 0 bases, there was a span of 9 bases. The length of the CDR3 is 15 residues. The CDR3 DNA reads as TGTGCCAGCAGCAGACAGTTCTCTGGGGCCAACGTCCTGACTTTC. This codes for CASSRQFSGANVLTF.

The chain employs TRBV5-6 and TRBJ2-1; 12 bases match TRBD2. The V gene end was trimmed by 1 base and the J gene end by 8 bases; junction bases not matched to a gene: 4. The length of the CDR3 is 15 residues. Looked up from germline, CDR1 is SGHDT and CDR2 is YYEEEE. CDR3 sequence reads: CASSLMLAGGYEQFF. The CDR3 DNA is TGTGCCAGCAGCTTGATGCTAGCGGGAGGGTATGAGCAGTTCTTC. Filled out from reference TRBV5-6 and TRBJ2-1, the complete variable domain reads DAGVTQSPTHLIKTRGQQVTLRCSPKSGHDTVSWYQQALGQGPQFIFQYYEEEERQRGNFPDRFSGHQFPNYSSELNVNALLLGDSALYLCASSLMLAGGYEQFFGPGTRLTVL.

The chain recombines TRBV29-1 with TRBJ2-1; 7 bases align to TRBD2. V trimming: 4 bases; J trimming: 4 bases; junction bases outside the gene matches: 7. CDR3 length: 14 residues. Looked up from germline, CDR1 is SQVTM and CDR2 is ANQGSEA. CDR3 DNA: TGCAGCGTTGCGAGCGGGGCGTGGTACAATGAGCAGTTCTTC. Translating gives CSVASGAWYNEQFF.

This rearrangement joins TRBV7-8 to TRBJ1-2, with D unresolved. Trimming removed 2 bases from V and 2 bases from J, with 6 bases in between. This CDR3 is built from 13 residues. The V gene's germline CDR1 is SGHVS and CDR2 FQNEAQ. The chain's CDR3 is CASSLKENYGYTF. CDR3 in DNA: TGTGCCAGCAGCTTAAAGGAGAACTATGGCTACACCTTC. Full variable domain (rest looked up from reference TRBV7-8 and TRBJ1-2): GAGVSQSPRYKVAKRGQDVALRCDPISGHVSLFWYQQALGQGPEFLTYFQNEAQLDKSGLPSDRFFAERPEGSVSTLKIQRTQQEDSAVYLCASSLKENYGYTFGSGTRLTVV.

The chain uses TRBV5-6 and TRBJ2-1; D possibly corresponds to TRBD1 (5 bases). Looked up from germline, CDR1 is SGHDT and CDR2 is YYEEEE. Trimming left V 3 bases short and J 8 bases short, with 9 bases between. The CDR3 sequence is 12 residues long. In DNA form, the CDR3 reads TGTGCCAGCAGCTCTCAGGGCGATGAGCAGTTCTTC. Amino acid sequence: CASSSQGDEQFF.

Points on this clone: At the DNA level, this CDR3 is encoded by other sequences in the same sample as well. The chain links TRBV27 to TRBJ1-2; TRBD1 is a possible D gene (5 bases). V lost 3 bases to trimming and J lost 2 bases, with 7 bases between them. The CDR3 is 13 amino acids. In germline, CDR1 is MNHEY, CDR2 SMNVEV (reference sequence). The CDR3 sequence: CASSFGANYGYTF. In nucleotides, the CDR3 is TGTGCCAGCAGTTTCGGGGCCAACTATGGCTACACCTTC.

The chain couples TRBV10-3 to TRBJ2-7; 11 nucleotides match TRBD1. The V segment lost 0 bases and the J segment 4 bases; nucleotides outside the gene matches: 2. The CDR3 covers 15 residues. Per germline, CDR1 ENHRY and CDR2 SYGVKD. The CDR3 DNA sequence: TGTGCCATCAGTGAGTCGGACAGGGGGCTTTACGAGCAGTACTTC. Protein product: CAISESDRGLYEQYF.

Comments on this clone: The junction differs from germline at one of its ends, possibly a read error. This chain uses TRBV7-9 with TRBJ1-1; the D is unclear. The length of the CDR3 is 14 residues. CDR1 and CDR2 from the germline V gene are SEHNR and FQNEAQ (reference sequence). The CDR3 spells CASSPPSGNAEAFF. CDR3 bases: TGTGCCAGCAGCCCCCCATCCGGGAACGCTGAAGCTTTCTTT.

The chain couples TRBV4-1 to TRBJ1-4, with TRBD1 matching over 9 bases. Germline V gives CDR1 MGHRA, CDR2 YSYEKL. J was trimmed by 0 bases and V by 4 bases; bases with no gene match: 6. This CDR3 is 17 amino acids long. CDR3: CASSRRDRVPTNEKLFF. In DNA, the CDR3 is TGCGCCAGCAGCCGAAGGGACAGGGTTCCAACTAATGAAAAACTGTTTTTT.

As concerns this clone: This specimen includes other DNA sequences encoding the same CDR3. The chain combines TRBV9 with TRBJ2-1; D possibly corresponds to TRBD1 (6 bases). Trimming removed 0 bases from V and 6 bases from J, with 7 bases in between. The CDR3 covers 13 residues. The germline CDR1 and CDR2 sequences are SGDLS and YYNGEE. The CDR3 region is CASSVDRVNEQFF. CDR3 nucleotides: TGTGCCAGCAGCGTAGACAGGGTCAATGAGCAGTTCTTC.

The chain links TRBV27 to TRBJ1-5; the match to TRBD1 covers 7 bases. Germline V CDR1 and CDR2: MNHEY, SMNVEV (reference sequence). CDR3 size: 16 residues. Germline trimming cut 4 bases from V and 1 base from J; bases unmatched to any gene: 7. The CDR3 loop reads CASSSAGGLSNQPQHF. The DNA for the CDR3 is TGTGCCAGCAGTTCGGCAGGGGGTCTGAGCAATCAGCCCCAGCATTTT.

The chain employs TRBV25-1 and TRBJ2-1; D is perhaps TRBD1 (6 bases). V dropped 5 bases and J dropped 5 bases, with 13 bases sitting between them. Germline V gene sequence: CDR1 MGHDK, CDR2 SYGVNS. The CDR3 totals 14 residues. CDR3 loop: CASSRWTDNNEQFF. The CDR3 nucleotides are TGTGCCAGCAGTAGATGGACAGATAACAATGAGCAGTTCTTC.

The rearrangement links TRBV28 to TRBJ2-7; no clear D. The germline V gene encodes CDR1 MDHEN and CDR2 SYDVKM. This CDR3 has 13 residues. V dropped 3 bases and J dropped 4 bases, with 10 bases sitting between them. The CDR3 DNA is TGTGCCAGCAGTTTTTCCCAAGCATACGAGCAGTACTTC. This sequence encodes CASSFSQAYEQYF.

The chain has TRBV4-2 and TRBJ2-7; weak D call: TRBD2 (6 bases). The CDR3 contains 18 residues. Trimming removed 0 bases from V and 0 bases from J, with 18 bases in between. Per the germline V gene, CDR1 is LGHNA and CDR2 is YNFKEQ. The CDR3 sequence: CASSQDVSGTALSYEQYF. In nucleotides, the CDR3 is TGTGCCAGCAGCCAAGATGTTAGCGGAACGGCGCTCTCCTACGAGCAGTACTTC.

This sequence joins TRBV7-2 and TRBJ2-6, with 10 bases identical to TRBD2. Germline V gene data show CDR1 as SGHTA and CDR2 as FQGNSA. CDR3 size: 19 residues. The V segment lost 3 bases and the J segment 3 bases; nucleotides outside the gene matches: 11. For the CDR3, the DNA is TGTGCCAGCAGCTTTAATCTAGCGGGAGTAATCTTTGGGGCCAACGTCCTGACTTTC. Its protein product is CASSFNLAGVIFGANVLTF.

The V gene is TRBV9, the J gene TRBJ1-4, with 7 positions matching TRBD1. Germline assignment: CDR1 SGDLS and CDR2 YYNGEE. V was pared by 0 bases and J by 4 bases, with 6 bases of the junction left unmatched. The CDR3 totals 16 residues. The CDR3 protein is CASSVGPGQDNEKLFF. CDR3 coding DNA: TGTGCCAGCAGCGTAGGTCCCGGACAGGATAATGAAAAACTGTTTTTT.

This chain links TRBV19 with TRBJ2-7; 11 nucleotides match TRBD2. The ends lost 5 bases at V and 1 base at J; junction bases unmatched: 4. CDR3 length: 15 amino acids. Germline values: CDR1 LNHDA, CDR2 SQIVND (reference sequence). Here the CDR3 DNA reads TGTGCCAGTAGTCCGACTAGCGGGACGTCCTACGAGCAGTACTTC. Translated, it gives CASSPTSGTSYEQYF.

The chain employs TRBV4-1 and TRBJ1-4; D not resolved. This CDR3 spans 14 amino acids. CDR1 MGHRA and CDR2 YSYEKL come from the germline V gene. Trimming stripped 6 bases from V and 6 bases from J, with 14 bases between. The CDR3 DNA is TGCGCCAGCAGTCTACCGGGAGACCATGAAAAACTGTTTTTT. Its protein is CASSLPGDHEKLFF.

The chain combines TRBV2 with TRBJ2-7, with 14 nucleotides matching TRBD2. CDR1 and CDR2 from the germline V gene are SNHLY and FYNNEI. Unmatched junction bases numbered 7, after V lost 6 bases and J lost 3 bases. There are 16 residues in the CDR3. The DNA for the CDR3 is TGTGCCAGCAGGATGGGGACTAGCGGGAGTTTCTACGAGCAGTACTTC. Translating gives CASRMGTSGSFYEQYF.

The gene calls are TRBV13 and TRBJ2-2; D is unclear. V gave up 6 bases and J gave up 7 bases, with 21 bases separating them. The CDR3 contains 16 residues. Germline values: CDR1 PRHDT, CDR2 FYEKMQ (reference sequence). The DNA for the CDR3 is TGTGCCAGCAGACCCAAATCTAGGGCTTTTGGCGGGGAGCTGTTTTTT. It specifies CASRPKSRAFGGELFF.

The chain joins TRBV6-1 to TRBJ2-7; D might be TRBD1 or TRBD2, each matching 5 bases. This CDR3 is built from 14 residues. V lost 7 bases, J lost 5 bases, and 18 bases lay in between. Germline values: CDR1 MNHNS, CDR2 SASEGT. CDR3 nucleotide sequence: TGTGCCAGCATCATGAGTGGGGGTTTCAACGAGCAGTACTTC. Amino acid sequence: CASIMSGGFNEQYF.

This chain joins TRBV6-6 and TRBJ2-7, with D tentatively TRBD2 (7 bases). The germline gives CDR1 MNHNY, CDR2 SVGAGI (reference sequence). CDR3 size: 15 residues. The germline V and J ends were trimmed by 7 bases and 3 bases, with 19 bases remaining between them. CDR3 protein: CASIIRGGGGYEQYF. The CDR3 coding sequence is TGTGCCAGCATCATCCGTGGGGGCGGGGGCTACGAGCAGTACTTC.

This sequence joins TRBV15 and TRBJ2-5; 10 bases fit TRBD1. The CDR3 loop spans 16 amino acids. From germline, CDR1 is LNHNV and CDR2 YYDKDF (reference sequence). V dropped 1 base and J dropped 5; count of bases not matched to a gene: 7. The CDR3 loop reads CATSRVGTGVRETQYF. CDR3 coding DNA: TGTGCCACCAGCAGAGTTGGGACAGGGGTGAGGGAGACCCAGTACTTC.

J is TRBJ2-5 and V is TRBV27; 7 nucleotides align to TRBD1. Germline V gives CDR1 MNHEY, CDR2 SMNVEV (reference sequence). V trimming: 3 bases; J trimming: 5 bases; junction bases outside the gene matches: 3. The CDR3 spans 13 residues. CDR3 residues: CASSFTGVETQYF. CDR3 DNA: TGTGCCAGCAGTTTTACAGGGGTCGAGACCCAGTACTTC.

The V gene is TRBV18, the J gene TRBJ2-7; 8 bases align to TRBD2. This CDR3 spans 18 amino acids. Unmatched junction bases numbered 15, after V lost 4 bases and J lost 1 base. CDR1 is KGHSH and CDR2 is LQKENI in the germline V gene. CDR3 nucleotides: TGTGCCAGCTCACTCCTACCCAGGGGAGCGGGAGTTTCCTACGAGCAGTACTTC. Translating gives CASSLLPRGAGVSYEQYF.

CDR3 in amino acids: CASSQDRDRGVGETQYF. CDR3 nucleotides: TGCGCCAGCAGCCAAGATCGGGACAGAGGAGTGGGAGAGACCCAGTACTTC. The chain uses TRBV4-3 and TRBJ2-5; 7 bases line up with TRBD1. This CDR3 has 17 amino acids. Losses at the gene ends were 0 bases for V and 4 bases for J; bases not matched to a gene: 11. Germline CDR1 LGHNA, CDR2 YSLEER.

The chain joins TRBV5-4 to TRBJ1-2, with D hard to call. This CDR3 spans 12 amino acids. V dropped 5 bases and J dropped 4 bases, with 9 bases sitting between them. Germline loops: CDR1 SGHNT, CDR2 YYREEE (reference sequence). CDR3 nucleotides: TGTGCCAGCAGTTCGGGAGCCTATGGCTACACCTTC. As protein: CASSSGAYGYTF.

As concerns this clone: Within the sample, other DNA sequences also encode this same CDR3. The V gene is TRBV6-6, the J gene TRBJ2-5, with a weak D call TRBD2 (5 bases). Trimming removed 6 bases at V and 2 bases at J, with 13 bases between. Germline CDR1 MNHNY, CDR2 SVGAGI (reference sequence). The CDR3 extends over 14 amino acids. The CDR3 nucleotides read TGTGCCAGCAGCCCCCTAGCCAGTCAAGAGACCCAGTACTTC. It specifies CASSPLASQETQYF.

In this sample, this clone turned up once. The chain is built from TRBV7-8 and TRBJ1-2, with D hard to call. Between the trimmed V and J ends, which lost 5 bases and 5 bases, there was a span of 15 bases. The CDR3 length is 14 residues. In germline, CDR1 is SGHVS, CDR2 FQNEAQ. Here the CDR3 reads CASSPPGLLYGYTF. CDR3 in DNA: TGTGCCAGCAGCCCACCAGGCCTTTTATATGGCTACACCTTC.

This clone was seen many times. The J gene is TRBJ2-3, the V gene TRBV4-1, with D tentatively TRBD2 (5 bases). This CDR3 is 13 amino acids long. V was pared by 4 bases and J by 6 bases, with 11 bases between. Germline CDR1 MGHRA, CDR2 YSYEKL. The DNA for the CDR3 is TGCGCCAGCAGCCCGTTAGCGCTTGATACGCAGTATTTT. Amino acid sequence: CASSPLALDTQYF.

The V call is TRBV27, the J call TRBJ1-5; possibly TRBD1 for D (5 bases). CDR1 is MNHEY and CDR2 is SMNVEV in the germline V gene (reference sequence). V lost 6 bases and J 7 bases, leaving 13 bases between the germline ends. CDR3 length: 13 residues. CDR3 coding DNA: TGTGCCAGCAGCACAAGGACAAGCCAGCCCCAGCATTTT. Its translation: CASSTRTSQPQHF.